This is a list of T cell receptor beta chains from one sample in a study of early T cells in non-severe SARS-CoV-2 infection. TCRdb reprocessed the 5' RACE reads via MiXCR and lists one record per CDR3 protein. The sample consists of 50,000 or so distinct CDR3 sequences, about 15% of them appearing once. The source material was whole blood, sampled at baseline. The receptors originated from an adult who was a healthcare worker with PCR-confirmed SARS-CoV-2 infection or an uninfected control (not recorded which). Each CDR3 is given with its conserved first and last residue. The order of the fields is clone size, V gene, J gene, CDR3 protein. Expanded clones get a size class; other rows say once, few or many, or leave the size out.

-	TRBV10-3	TRBJ2-2	CAISLPGTSATGELFF
few	TRBV20-1	TRBJ1-4	CSSRVPNEKLFF
few	TRBV5-4	TRBJ1-1	CASSLGIPNTEAFF
-	TRBV28	TRBJ2-1	CASSTRRASSYNEQFF
few	TRBV3-1	TRBJ2-2	CASSQLGQAVGRTGELFF
few	TRBV4-2	TRBJ2-3	CASRDVGSTDTQYF
few	TRBV6-1	TRBJ2-1	CASLSLGGGEQFF
-	TRBV2	TRBJ2-7	CASSMTSYEQYF
-	TRBV6-6	TRBJ2-2	CASSYLGGNTGELFF
-	TRBV3-1	TRBJ2-7	CASSRDRVGEQYF
-	TRBV12-3/TRBV12-4	TRBJ2-3	CASIPGTATDTQYF
-	TRBV5-1	TRBJ2-1	CASSLGQGRYNEQFF
-	TRBV7-2	TRBJ2-3	CASSLSGGAPDTQYF
few	TRBV20-1	TRBJ1-2	CSARERLYGYTF
few	TRBV28	TRBJ2-7	CASSSLRQGGFFYEQYF
few	TRBV5-1	TRBJ2-2	CASSYSGTSGGNTGELFF
once	TRBV12-2	TRBJ2-6	CASRLAHPHPTNVLTF
many	TRBV20-1	TRBJ2-5	CSASVFGQQETQYF
few	TRBV21-1	TRBJ1-3	CASSPNSSGNTIYF
few	TRBV7-2	TRBJ1-2	CASSLVLQGYNGYTF
-	TRBV19	TRBJ2-1	CASKPEDRAYNEQFF
-	TRBV7-9	TRBJ1-3	CASSLGQPTIYF
few	TRBV7-2	TRBJ2-1	CASSLVPGSSYNEQFF